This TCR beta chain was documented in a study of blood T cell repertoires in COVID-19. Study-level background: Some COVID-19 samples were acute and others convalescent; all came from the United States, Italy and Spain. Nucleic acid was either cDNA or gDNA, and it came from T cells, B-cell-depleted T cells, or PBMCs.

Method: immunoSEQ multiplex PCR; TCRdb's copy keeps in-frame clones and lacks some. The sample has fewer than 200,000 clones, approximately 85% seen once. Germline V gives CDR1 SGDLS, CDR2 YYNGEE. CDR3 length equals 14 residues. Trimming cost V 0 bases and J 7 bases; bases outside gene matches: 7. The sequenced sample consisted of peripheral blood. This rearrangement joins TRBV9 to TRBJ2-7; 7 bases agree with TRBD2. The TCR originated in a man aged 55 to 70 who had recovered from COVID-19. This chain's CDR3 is CASSVGLAGIEQYF. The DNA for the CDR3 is TGTGCCAGCAGCGTAGGACTAGCCGGAATTGAGCAGTACTTC.